The rows below give T cell receptor beta chains drawn from one sample of a study of graft-versus-host responses after intestinal transplantation. Antigens of these TCRs are unknown. Sequenced by immunoSEQ multiplex PCR; TCRdb stores in-frame clones only, minus some. This sample has approximately 90,000 clones, with approximately 94% found just once. The sample consisted of unstimulated CD8+ T cells sorted from spleen or lymph node cells, taken before intestinal transplant. These receptors were obtained from a human donor who received an intestinal transplant. The CDR3 runs from the conserved cysteine through the conserved F or W. D genes are given only for firm matches. Size is stated for part of the rows, as once, few or many counts, or as a class when the clone is expanded.

.	TRBV30	.	TRBJ2-7	TGTGCCTGGAGTTCCGGTCAAAAATACGAGCAGTACTTC	CAWSSGQKYEQYF
.	TRBV7-6	.	TRBJ1-6	TGTGCCAGCAGCTTAGACAGGGCCAATTCACCCCTCCACTTT	CASSLDRANSPLHF
TRBD1	TRBV29-1	.	TRBJ2-7	TGCAGCGTTGGAGCAGGACAGGGGCAAAACTACGAGCAGTACTTC	CSVGAGQGQNYEQYF
TRBD1	TRBV4-3	.	TRBJ1-2	TGCGCCAGCAGCCAAGACCGGACAGGGGGTGGTGACTATGGCTACACCTTC	CASSQDRTGGGDYGYTF
TRBD1	TRBV13	.	TRBJ2-3	TGTGCCAGCAGCTCCAGTGAACAGGGGCCATTCACAGATACGCAGTATTTT	CASSSSEQGPFTDTQYF
.	TRBV25-1	.	TRBJ2-5	TGTGCCAGCAGTGAGTACAGGGAAGAGACCCAGTACTTC	CASSEYREETQYF
.	TRBV27	.	TRBJ1-5	TGTGCCAGCAGTTTGAGGGGGTCCGGTCAGCCCCAGCATTTT	CASSLRGSGQPQHF
TRBD1	TRBV6-4	.	TRBJ1-1	TGTGCCAGCAGTGACTTCGACAGGGGGCCGCGAGCTTTCTTT	CASSDFDRGPRAFF
.	TRBV15	.	TRBJ2-7	TGTGCCACCAGCAGAACGCAGGGTATCATTGACGAGCAGTACTTC	CATSRTQGIIDEQYF
TRBD1	TRBV5-6	once	TRBJ1-2	TGTGCCAGCAGCCCCGGGACAGGGATCTATGGCTACACCTTC	CASSPGTGIYGYTF
TRBD1	TRBV4-1	once	TRBJ2-7	TGCGCCAGCAGCCACCTTGCCCAGGGGGTTTACGAGCAGTACTTC	CASSHLAQGVYEQYF
.	TRBV5-6	.	TRBJ2-7	TGTGCCAGCAGCTTGCGAGGGACAAGGGTCTACGAGCAGTACTTC	CASSLRGTRVYEQYF
.	TRBV7-2	.	TRBJ2-7	TGTGCCAGCAGCTTGGCGGGGAGCTCCTACGAGCAGTACTTC	CASSLAGSSYEQYF
.	TRBV19	.	TRBJ2-2	TGTGCCAGTAGGAGGGAACCGAACACCGGGGAGCTGTTTTTT	CASRREPNTGELFF
.	TRBV21-1	.	TRBJ2-3	TGTGCCAGCAGCAAACTCCCCAGCACAGATACGCAGTATTTT	CASSKLPSTDTQYF
TRBD2	TRBV5-6	.	TRBJ2-1	TGTGCCAGCATGCGGGGGGCCCTAAACAATGAGCAGTTCTTC	CASMRGALNNEQFF
TRBD2	TRBV4-3	.	TRBJ2-5	TGCGCCAGCAGCCAAGAGGTGGCGGGGGGCCAAGAGACCCAGTACTTC	CASSQEVAGGQETQYF
TRBD1	TRBV12-5	once	TRBJ2-1	TGTGCTAGTGGTTTGGTAGGGACAGGGCTAAAAAACAATGAGCAGTTCTTC	CASGLVGTGLKNNEQFF
.	TRBV5-6	.	TRBJ2-7	TGTGCCAGCAGCTTTGGCAGGATCGCCTACGAGCAGTACTTC	CASSFGRIAYEQYF
TRBD2	TRBV19	once	TRBJ2-7	TGTGCCAGTAGTAGAGGGACTAGCGCATCCTACGAGCAGTACTTC	CASSRGTSASYEQYF
.	TRBV19	.	TRBJ1-6	TGTGCCAGTAGCTCTTGGGGACAAGACCCGAGCTCCTATAATTCACCCCTCCACTTT	CASSSWGQDPSSYNSPLHF
.	TRBV29-1	.	TRBJ1-2	TGCAGCGTTGAAGGGGCAGGGAACTATGGCTACACCTTC	CSVEGAGNYGYTF
.	TRBV13	.	TRBJ2-6	TGTGCCAGCAGCCTATCGTCTGGGGCCAACGTCCTGACTTTC	CASSLSSGANVLTF
.	TRBV12-2	.	TRBJ2-3	TGTGCAAGTCGCTGCCGGGAGACCAACATCACAGATACGCAGTATTTT	CASRCRETNITDTQYF
.	TRBV7-9	.	TRBJ1-1	TGTGCCAGCAGCTTTACTACGGTGGGGGGAGACACTGAAGCTTTCTTT	CASSFTTVGGDTEAFF
TRBD1	TRBV7-6	.	TRBJ2-1	TGTGCCAGCAGCTTGGCAGGGGGTAACAACTACAATGAGCAGTTCTTC	CASSLAGGNNYNEQFF
.	TRBV9	.	TRBJ2-7	TGTGCCAGCAGCGTACGGGACATCGCCTACGAGCAGTACTTC	CASSVRDIAYEQYF
TRBD1	TRBV27	.	TRBJ2-2	TGTGCCAGCAGTTACAGGGGCGGCACCGGGGAGCTGTTTTTT	CASSYRGGTGELFF
.	TRBV21-1	.	TRBJ1-2	TGTGCCAGCAGCAAAAAACGCCGGGACAGGTATGGCTACACCTTC	CASSKKRRDRYGYTF
.	TRBV19	.	TRBJ1-1	TGTGCCAGTAGTATTTCTGACGGGACACCTAACACTGAAGCTTTCTTT	CASSISDGTPNTEAFF
.	TRBV5-4	.	TRBJ2-2	TGTGCCAGCAGCTTGGGGCAGGGGAACACCGGGGAGCTGTTTTTT	CASSLGQGNTGELFF
TRBD1	TRBV29-1	.	TRBJ2-6	TGCAGCGTTGGGGCCGACAGGGACACGGCCAACGTCCTGACTTTC	CSVGADRDTANVLTF
TRBD2	TRBV4-3	.	TRBJ2-3	TGCGCCAGCAGCCAAGATAGATATAGCGGGGGGGCCGTTACGCAGTATTTT	CASSQDRYSGGAVTQYF
.	TRBV7-9	.	TRBJ2-5	TGTGCCAGCAGCTTATCGGGGGAGACCCAGTACTTC	CASSLSGETQYF
TRBD1	TRBV11-3	.	TRBJ1-1	TGTGCCAGCAGCTTACAGGGGGGCACTGAAGCTTTCTTT	CASSLQGGTEAFF
TRBD1	TRBV11-3	.	TRBJ2-3	TGTGCCAGCAACCCACAGGGGGTAGCAGATACGCAGTATTTT	CASNPQGVADTQYF
TRBD2	TRBV11-3	.	TRBJ2-3	TGTGCCAGCAGCTCCGTAGCGGGGGGGCCAACAGATACGCAGTATTTT	CASSSVAGGPTDTQYF
TRBD1	TRBV18	.	TRBJ2-2	TGTGCCAGCTTTTGGACAGGGGAAACCGGGGAGCTGTTTTTT	CASFWTGETGELFF
TRBD2	TRBV2	.	TRBJ2-7	TGTGCCAGCAGTGAAACCCTGGCGGGGGGGACCTCCTACGAGCAGTACTTC	CASSETLAGGTSYEQYF
.	TRBV4-1	.	TRBJ2-7	TGCGCCAGCAGCCAAGATCTTAGCGGTGCCTACGAGCAGTACTTC	CASSQDLSGAYEQYF
TRBD2	TRBV7-6	once	TRBJ2-3	TGTGCCAGCAGCTTAAGCGGGGGGGCGACAGATACGCAGTATTTT	CASSLSGGATDTQYF
TRBD2	TRBV5-6	.	TRBJ2-3	TGTGCCAGCCTTTGGGCGGGGGGGATTACAGATACGCAGTATTTT	CASLWAGGITDTQYF
.	TRBV10-3	.	TRBJ2-7	TGTGCCATCAGTGAGTCGGGGGGTGAAAAGTACGAGCAGTACTTC	CAISESGGEKYEQYF
TRBD1	TRBV27	.	TRBJ2-1	TGTGCCAGCAGTTTAAGCGGTGAGGGGACAGGGGGAAGGTATGAGCAGTTCTTC	CASSLSGEGTGGRYEQFF
TRBD1	TRBV5-6	.	TRBJ1-1	TGTGCCAGCAGCGAAGGGACAGGGCGTGAAGCTTTCTTT	CASSEGTGREAFF
TRBD1	TRBV7-6	.	TRBJ2-1	TGTGCCAGCAGCTTAGGCGGGGACAGGGCCAATGAGCAGTTCTTC	CASSLGGDRANEQFF
TRBD1	TRBV7-9	.	TRBJ2-5	TGTGCCAGCAGCCCGAGACAGGGGGAGGAGACCCAGTACTTC	CASSPRQGEETQYF
TRBD1	TRBV6-5	.	TRBJ1-6	TGTGCCAGCAGCCCCGGGACAGGCGTAAATTCACCCCTCCACTTT	CASSPGTGVNSPLHF